The sequence of this T cell receptor beta chain was determined in a study of blood T cells in healthy people across ages. From germline, CDR1 is SGHTA and CDR2 FQGNSA. V lost 4 bases and J 6 bases, leaving 6 bases between the germline ends. The CDR3 spans 11 residues. For the second PCR, which ran for about 7 to 12 cycles, a sample-barcoded 5' primer and a J-beta primer mix were used. TCRdb processed the 5' RACE reads anew with MiXCR; each CDR3 protein has one entry. This sample has 780,000 or so distinct CDR3 sequences, with around three fifths found just once. Points from the study as a whole: Those diversity estimates obtained from one million T cells were thought to be underestimates.

Per-sample yields of isolated PBMCs were at least 6.5 million. This clonotype turned up a few times. Its antigen is currently unknown. This sequence originates from a man in his forties in good health. Material: blood. The chain couples TRBV7-2 to TRBJ2-5; unclear D gene. The CDR3 sequence: CASSSVQTQYF. CDR3 sequence (DNA): TGTGCCAGCAGCTCCGTTCAGACCCAGTACTTC.